Shown below are 21 T cell receptor beta chains from a single sample sequenced in a study of cytomegalovirus exposure and HLA in healthy donors. Generated by immunoSEQ multiplex PCR, the TCRdb table keeps only in-frame clones and is missing some. The repertoire holds fewer than 200,000 clones, with about 87% as singletons. Sample: PBMCs. The receptor source for this set is a woman aged 25 to 39 in good health and CMV-seronegative.

This clone was picked up a small number of times. The gene calls are TRBV18 and TRBJ1-1; 8 bases fit TRBD1. The CDR3 contains 16 residues. V was clipped by 3 bases and J by 3 bases; unmatched bases: 9. Germline assignment: CDR1 KGHSH and CDR2 LQKENI. The CDR3 coding sequence is TGTGCCAGCTCACCTATGACAGGGGCGGTGGACACTGAAGCTTTCTTT. Translated: CASSPMTGAVDTEAFF.

The V and J genes are TRBV19 and TRBJ1-5; no clear D. The CDR3 is 12 amino acids. Trimming cost V 3 bases and J 6 bases, with 6 bases left between them. Germline CDR1 and CDR2: LNHDA and SQIVND (reference sequence). The CDR3 is CASSIEGQPQHF. CDR3 bases: TGTGCCAGTAGTATCGAGGGTCAGCCCCAGCATTTT.

The V gene is TRBV19, the J gene TRBJ2-7, with D possibly TRBD2 on 6 matching bases. The CDR3 runs to 14 residues. The V gene's germline CDR1 is LNHDA and CDR2 SQIVND (reference sequence). The V end was cut by 1 base, the J end by 3 bases, with 10 bases between. Here the CDR3 reads CASSIAASVYEQYF. CDR3 coding DNA: TGTGCCAGTAGTATAGCAGCTAGCGTCTACGAGCAGTACTTC.

The chain links TRBV10-3 to TRBJ1-1; D might be TRBD1 (6 bases). Germline V gene data show CDR1 as ENHRY and CDR2 as SYGVKD. This CDR3 is 14 amino acids long. V was cut by 7 bases and J by 1 base, with 13 bases left in between. The CDR3 nucleotides are TGTGCCATCACTGCGTACAGGGAGAACACTGAAGCTTTCTTT. This translates into CAITAYRENTEAFF.

V gene TRBV18 combines with J gene TRBJ1-6; D gene ambiguous. V gave up 5 bases and J gave up 7 bases, with 18 bases separating them. In germline, CDR1 is KGHSH, CDR2 LQKENI. There are 16 residues in the CDR3. The chain's CDR3 is CASSARHGENNSPLHF. The CDR3 DNA follows: TGTGCCAGCTCAGCGCGCCACGGGGAGAACAATTCACCCCTCCACTTT.

In its sample, this clone was seen a few times. The chain recombines TRBV7-9 with TRBJ1-2; tentative D call: TRBD1 (6 bases). The germline V and J ends were trimmed by 5 bases and 5 bases, with 12 bases remaining between them. CDR1 is SEHNR, CDR2 FQNEAQ, per germline (reference sequence). The CDR3 contains 13 residues. This CDR3 reads CASSPDRNYGYTF. In DNA form, the CDR3 reads TGTGCCAGCAGCCCAGACAGGAATTATGGCTACACCTTC.

The rearrangement uses TRBV4-1 and TRBJ1-2, with D uncertain. The V end was cut by 0 bases, the J end by 1 base, with 12 bases between. The CDR3 covers 16 residues. Germline CDR1 is MGHRA and CDR2 is YSYEKL. This CDR3 reads CASSQDRYAGNYGYTF. The CDR3 region has the DNA TGCGCCAGCAGCCAAGATCGCTACGCGGGTAACTATGGCTACACCTTC.

The gene calls are TRBV5-1 and TRBJ1-1; TRBD1 agrees at 8 bases. This CDR3 comprises 17 residues. The J segment lost 2 bases and the V segment lost 4 bases, leaving 13 bases of the junction unmatched. Germline lookup yields CDR1 SGHRS and CDR2 YFSETQ. The CDR3 is CASSMGDRRVNNTEAFF. The DNA for the CDR3 is TGCGCCAGCAGCATGGGGGACAGGCGGGTAAATAACACTGAAGCTTTCTTT. The full variable domain, in which reference TRBV5-1 and TRBJ1-1 provide the parts outside the CDR3, is KAGVTQTPRYLIKTRGQQVTLSCSPISGHRSVSWYQQTPGQGLQFLFEYFSETQRNKGNFPGRFSGRQFSNSRSEMNVSTLELGDSALYLCASSMGDRRVNNTEAFFGQGTRLTVV.

CDR3 sequence reads: CASSYSRTGGYEQYF. The DNA of the CDR3 is TGTGCCAGCAGTTACTCGAGGACAGGGGGCTACGAGCAGTACTTC. The chain recombines TRBV6-6 with TRBJ2-7, with 10 bases matching TRBD1. This CDR3 comprises 15 residues. Looked up from germline, CDR1 is MNHNY and CDR2 is SVGAGI (reference sequence). After removal of 0 bases from V and 3 bases from J, the junction contained 2 bases not matched to a gene.

The genes are TRBV14 and TRBJ2-1; 7 bases align to TRBD1. Per the germline V gene, CDR1 is SGHDN and CDR2 is FVKESK. The junction had 7 bases not matched to a gene; V was cut back by 1 base and J by 7 bases. This CDR3 spans 15 amino acids. As DNA, the CDR3 is TGTGCCAGCAGCCAAGGAGGGGGCGGGCATAATGAGCAGTTCTTC. This sequence encodes CASSQGGGGHNEQFF.

CDR3 DNA: TGTGCCACCAGCACCCCGAGGAGGCAGGGGGGTCAGCCCCAGCATTTT. Translated, it gives CATSTPRRQGGQPQHF. V is TRBV15 and J is TRBJ1-5; 7 bases line up with TRBD1. Germline assignment: CDR1 LNHNV and CDR2 YYDKDF (reference sequence). V dropped 4 bases and J dropped 6; count of bases not matched to a gene: 12. The CDR3 length is 16 residues.

The chain links TRBV6-6 to TRBJ1-3; maybe TRBD1 (6 bases). The CDR3 covers 16 residues. The ends were cut back, 6 bases at V and 0 bases at J, with 15 bases in the middle. Germline lookup yields CDR1 MNHNY and CDR2 SVGAGI (reference sequence). CDR3 coding DNA: TGTGCCAGCAGCCTTGTGACAGGACTCTCTGGAAACACCATATATTTT. It encodes CASSLVTGLSGNTIYF.

J is TRBJ2-5 and V is TRBV2; 11 bases are shared with TRBD2. CDR3 length equals 15 residues. V shed 2 bases, J shed 5 bases, and the junction held 4 bases outside the gene matches. The V gene's germline CDR1 is SNHLY and CDR2 FYNNEI. In nucleotides, the CDR3 is TGTGCCAGCAGTGAAACTAGCGGGGGCCTGGAGACCCAGTACTTC. Encoded protein: CASSETSGGLETQYF.

The chain links TRBV6-1 to TRBJ2-7; maybe TRBD2 (5 bases). Per the germline V gene, CDR1 is MNHNS and CDR2 is SASEGT. Deletions cut 4 bases from V and 3 bases from J, with 10 bases between. The CDR3 totals 13 residues. The CDR3 DNA reads TGTGCCAGCAGTGTGGGTGGGAGCTACGAGCAGTACTTC. Translation: CASSVGGSYEQYF.

The chain employs TRBV4-1 and TRBJ1-3, with unresolved D. Trimming removed 1 base from V and 4 bases from J, with 5 bases in between. CDR3 size: 13 residues. CDR1 is MGHRA, CDR2 YSYEKL, per germline. In nucleotides, the CDR3 is TGCGCCAGCAGCCAAGTACACGGAAACACCATATATTTT. Translated, it gives CASSQVHGNTIYF.

The chain recombines TRBV2 with TRBJ1-2; 7 nucleotides match TRBD1. The CDR3 is made up of 15 amino acids. V lost 5 bases and J lost 0; bases outside the gene matches: 6. Germline CDR1 SNHLY, CDR2 FYNNEI. The CDR3 region is CASSRDSSPNYGYTF. The CDR3 region has the DNA TGTGCCAGCAGTCGGGACAGCTCCCCTAACTATGGCTACACCTTC.

The gene calls are TRBV6-1 and TRBJ1-2; possible D gene TRBD1, 5 bases. In germline, CDR1 is MNHNS, CDR2 SASEGT. There are 13 residues in the CDR3. V lost 4 bases, J lost 8 bases, and 14 bases lay in between. In DNA form, the CDR3 reads TGTGCCAGCAGTGGATCCAGGGATGGAGGCTACACCTTC. Its translation is CASSGSRDGGYTF.

This clone came up once. V is TRBV6-6 and J is TRBJ2-2; 8 positions agree with TRBD1. The CDR3 runs 15 residues. V lost 7 bases, J lost 4 bases, and 8 bases stayed unmatched. From germline, CDR1 is MNHNY and CDR2 SVGAGI (reference sequence). The CDR3 sequence is CASTPMTGATGELFF. CDR3 bases: TGTGCCAGCACCCCGATGACAGGGGCCACCGGGGAGCTGTTTTTT.

The chain has TRBV18 and TRBJ1-1; no clear D gene. Between the trimmed V and J ends, which lost 2 bases and 0 bases, there was a span of 10 bases. Germline V gene sequence: CDR1 KGHSH, CDR2 LQKENI. The CDR3 runs 15 residues. Here the CDR3 DNA reads TGTGCCAGCTCACCAGATACGAGAGTGAACACTGAAGCTTTCTTT. Translation gives CASSPDTRVNTEAFF.

The chain combines TRBV9 with TRBJ2-5; 10 nucleotides line up with TRBD2. The CDR3 runs to 16 residues. From germline, CDR1 is SGDLS and CDR2 YYNGEE. Trimming cost V 0 bases and J 5 bases; bases outside gene matches: 7. The CDR3 here is CASSVAASGGMETQYF. The CDR3 DNA reads TGTGCCAGCAGCGTAGCCGCTAGCGGGGGAATGGAGACCCAGTACTTC.

V and J are TRBV5-6 and TRBJ2-2, with 7 bases aligning to TRBD2. The ends lost 2 bases at V and 2 bases at J; junction bases unmatched: 6. Looked up from germline, CDR1 is SGHDT and CDR2 is YYEEEE. The CDR3 loop spans 16 amino acids. CDR3 residues: CASSFNLAVNTGELFF. The CDR3, as DNA: TGTGCCAGCAGCTTTAATCTAGCGGTTAACACCGGGGAGCTGTTTTTT.